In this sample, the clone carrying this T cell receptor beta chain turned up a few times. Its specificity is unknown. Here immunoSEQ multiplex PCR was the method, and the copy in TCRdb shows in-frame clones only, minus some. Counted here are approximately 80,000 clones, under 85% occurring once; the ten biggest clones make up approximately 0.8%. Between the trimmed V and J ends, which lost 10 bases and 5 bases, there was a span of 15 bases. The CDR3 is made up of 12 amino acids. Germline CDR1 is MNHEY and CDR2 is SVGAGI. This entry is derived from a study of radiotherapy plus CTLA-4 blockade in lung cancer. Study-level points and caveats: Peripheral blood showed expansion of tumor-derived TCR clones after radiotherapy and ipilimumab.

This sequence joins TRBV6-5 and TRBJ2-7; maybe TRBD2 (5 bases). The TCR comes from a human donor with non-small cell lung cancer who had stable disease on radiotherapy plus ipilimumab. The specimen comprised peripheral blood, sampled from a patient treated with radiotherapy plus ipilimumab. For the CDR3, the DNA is TGTGCCACCGGGAACTCTGCCGACGAGCAGTACTTC. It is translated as CATGNSADEQYF.